The rows below give T cell receptor beta chains drawn from one sample of a study of T-cell reconstitution after alpha-beta-depleted transplantation in children. MiXCR, applied by TCRdb to the PCR reads, yields one record per CDR3 protein. The sample carries about 58,000 distinct CDR3 sequences, around 40% recorded once. The sequencing here drew on PBMCs, mostly from graft donor cells, taken 360 days after TCRalphabeta/CD19-depleted stem cell transplant. These receptor sequences come from a male patient younger than 18 who had a stem cell transplant for acute lymphoblastic leukemia, so the T cells may come from the graft donor. CDR3s include the opening cysteine and the closing phenylalanine or tryptophan. A D gene is named only where the DNA matches it firmly. Rows may omit the clone size; those that give it use once, few, many or a size class.

>TRBV7-8|few|TRBJ2-7|-
CASSLGTVFSYEQYF
TGTGCCAGCAGCTTAGGAACAGTTTTCTCCTACGAGCAGTACTTC
>TRBV5-1|-|TRBJ1-1|-
CASSFIGQNTEAFF
TGCGCCAGCAGCTTTATCGGACAGAACACTGAAGCTTTCTTT
>TRBV6-6|few|TRBJ2-3|-
CASSYSGGDTQYF
TGTGCCAGCAGTTACTCCGGGGGTGATACGCAGTATTTT
>TRBV29-1|-|TRBJ2-7|-
CSVEDSYEQYF
TGCAGCGTTGAAGACAGCTACGAGCAGTACTTC
>TRBV9|few|TRBJ1-1|-
CASSPSSMNTEAFF
TGTGCCAGCAGCCCATCCAGCATGAACACTGAAGCTTTCTTT
>TRBV3-1|-|TRBJ2-1|TRBD2
CASSLREMGYNEQFF
TGTGCCAGCAGCTTGCGGGAGATGGGCTACAATGAGCAGTTCTTC
>TRBV27|-|TRBJ2-1|TRBD2
CASSSLLLREGRNEQFF
TGTGCCAGCAGTAGCCTTCTCCTGCGGGAGGGCCGGAATGAGCAGTTCTTC
>TRBV14|few|TRBJ2-7|TRBD2
CASSQEGGGRASEQYF
TGTGCCAGCAGCCAAGAGGGTGGCGGGAGGGCCTCCGAGCAGTACTTC
>TRBV12-3/TRBV12-4|-|TRBJ2-5|-
CASSPGVGGQETQYF
TGTGCCAGCAGTCCCGGAGTCGGCGGCCAAGAGACCCAGTACTTC
>TRBV28|-|TRBJ2-5|TRBD1
CATRVRGKETQYF
TGTGCCACCCGAGTCAGGGGGAAGGAGACCCAGTACTTC
>TRBV29-1|-|TRBJ1-1|TRBD1
CSERSGTGLEAFF
TGCAGCGAGAGATCCGGGACAGGATTGGAAGCTTTCTTT
>TRBV13|-|TRBJ2-1|TRBD2
CASSLTPSGAYNEQFF
TGTGCCAGCAGCTTAACCCCTAGCGGGGCCTACAATGAGCAGTTCTTC
>TRBV10-3|once|TRBJ2-5|-
CAISEQRTQETQYF
TGTGCCATCAGTGAGCAGCGTACCCAAGAGACCCAGTACTTC
>TRBV7-2|-|TRBJ2-5|-
CASSNKRPRNQETQYF
TGTGCCAGCAGCAACAAGCGGCCGAGGAACCAAGAGACCCAGTACTTC
>TRBV19|-|TRBJ2-2|-
CASSITGPGELFF
TGTGCCAGTAGTATTACAGGCCCCGGGGAGCTGTTTTTT
>TRBV27|-|TRBJ1-2|-
CASSLRENYGYTF
TGTGCCAGCAGTTTGAGGGAGAACTATGGCTACACCTTC